The T cell receptor (beta chain) described here comes from a study of blood T cell repertoires in COVID-19 (dated by TCRdb to about 2020). A note on the overall study: The collaborator samples originated in the United States, Italy and Spain and spanned the acute and convalescent phases of COVID-19. The dataset comprised deeply sampled blood TCRbeta repertoires from subjects exposed to, actively infected with, or recovered from COVID-19. The samples were drawn from two sources: the first 160 participants of the ongoing ImmuneRACE study, and about 1,300 subjects contributed by 6 global collaborators. Where HLA class I and class II types were available, the types were taken from metadata supplied by the sample provider, not from assay-based typing. Nearly every sample came with metadata listing a de-identified subject ID, COVID-19 status, age in years and sex. The repertoires were released in a freely available public database meant as a resource for research on the immune response to SARS-CoV-2. The prospective study material was composed of cDNA or gDNA derived from T cells, B-cell-depleted T cells, or PBMCs. Findings and caveats that apply to the study as a whole: The quantity of clinical and demographic metadata differed by source and by participant and was supplied without curation.

Comment on this clone: Its antigen target is currently unknown. Base qualities were left out, and no much larger clone turns up one base away.

Compared with germline, V lacks 2 bases and J lacks 7 bases; bases without a gene match: 5. The germline V gene provides CDR1 SGHTA and CDR2 FQGTGA. The CDR3, from cysteine to phenylalanine, totals 16 residues. Just the 48-base CDR3 DNA is kept, in frame starting at base 1. TCRbeta CDR3 regions were amplified from genomic DNA using the immunoSEQ Assay, a bias-controlled multiplex PCR. The study's own analysis went as follows. The number of nucleated cells in each sample was estimated from the amplification of reference gene primers within the assay. To quantify the absolute abundance of each unique TCRbeta CDR3 rearrangement, sequence reads were collapsed and filtered. For each sample, productive Simpson clonality was calculated by taking the square root of Simpson's diversity index across productive rearrangements. Here the immuneACCESS table is served through TCRdb, limited to in-frame sequences with V and J called. Missing clones are a known gap in these copies; in checked studies unresolved V genes cover under half, and the rest lacks a known reason. V and J calls and clone size come straight from that table; D and trimming were deduced from the DNA. The sample table shows about 200,000 clones, and about 88% are seen once. The top ten hold 15% to 20% of the sample.

In Seattle, one collaborating source enrolled patients while the infection was active and tracked those patients longitudinally over the course of disease. Whole blood was collected in K2EDTA tubes by collaborating institutions according to the institutions' own protocols. For TCRbeta analysis, collaborators shipped samples in one of three forms: frozen whole blood, isolated PBMCs, or DNA extracted from either of those sample types. The chain is made from TRBV7-3 and TRBJ2-2, with 12 middle bases fitting TRBD1. The sequenced material came from peripheral blood. The receptor was isolated from a man in his fifties with COVID-19, enrolled during active disease. The bases are TGTGCCAGCAGCTTAGTGGGACAGGGGGCCGGCGGGGAGCTGTTTTTT. The translation is CASSLVGQGAGGELFF. Beyond the CDR3, the reference TRBV7-3 and TRBJ2-2 genes provide the residues; the full variable domain reads: GAGVSQTPSNKVTEKGKYVELRCDPISGHTALYWYRQSLGQGPEFLIYFQGTGAADDSGLPNDRFFAVRPEGSVSTLKIQRTERGDSAVYLCASSLVGQGAGGELFFGEGSRLTVL.